This TCR beta chain was captured in a study of blood T cell repertoires in COVID-19. V was cut by 3 bases and J by 0 bases, with 17 bases left in between. CDR1 and CDR2 from the germline V gene are SGHRS and YFSETQ. The CDR3 loop spans 17 amino acids. Sequencing was performed with immunoSEQ multiplex PCR; in TCRdb, only in-frame clones are kept and a portion is missing. Of 150,000 to 200,000 clones listed, less than 85% are singletons. The TCR originated in a woman older than 75 with acute or convalescent COVID-19. V is TRBV5-1 and J is TRBJ2-3; tentatively, D is TRBD2 (6 bases). Sequencing was performed on peripheral blood. This chain's CDR3 is CASSSPLADSSTDTQYF. As DNA, the CDR3 is TGCGCCAGCAGCTCGCCCTTAGCGGACTCTAGCACAGATACGCAGTATTTT.